The 27 T cell receptor beta chains reported below all come from one sample, sequenced in a study of T cell responses to AZD1222 COVID-19 vaccine. Some clones are missing from TCRdb's copy, which holds only in-frame ones; the method was immunoSEQ multiplex PCR. This repertoire shows 150,000 or so clones, about 85% found once; its top ten account for less than 3.5%. The material sequenced was peripheral blood, taken on day 0 of AZD1222 vaccination. The receptors were gathered from an adult in good health.

The chain carries TRBV29-1 and TRBJ2-7; D unresolved. This CDR3 is 11 amino acids long. CDR1 SQVTM and CDR2 ANQGSEA come from the germline V gene. The V end lost 0 bases, the J end lost 4 bases, and 4 bases lay between the germline ends. CDR3 nucleotides: TGCAGCGTTGAAGAACGGTACGAGCAGTACTTC. It specifies CSVEERYEQYF.

The genes are TRBV7-9 and TRBJ1-2; tentative D call: TRBD1 (6 bases). In germline, CDR1 is SEHNR, CDR2 FQNEAQ (reference sequence). The CDR3 spans 14 residues. Trimming shortened V by 5 bases and J by 6 bases, and 16 bases separated the two germline ends. CDR3 DNA sequence: TGTGCCAGCAGCACCCCCGGGGGGCACCATGGCTACACCTTC. Residues: CASSTPGGHHGYTF.

The chain carries TRBV6-6 and TRBJ1-5, with D uncertain. Germline V gene sequence: CDR1 MNHNY, CDR2 SVGAGI (reference sequence). The CDR3 has 11 residues. The germline V and J ends were trimmed by 6 bases and 8 bases, with 8 bases remaining between them. In DNA form, the CDR3 reads TGTGCCAGCAGGGAGGTAGAGCCCCAGCATTTT. Amino acids: CASREVEPQHF.

This clone was seen a handful of times. The V gene is TRBV6-5, the J gene TRBJ1-1; D remains ambiguous. The CDR3 spans 13 residues. Trimming shortened V by 0 bases and J by 5 bases, and 7 bases separated the two germline ends. CDR1 MNHEY and CDR2 SVGAGI come from the germline V gene. This chain's CDR3 is CASSYSPRTEAFF. The DNA for the CDR3 is TGTGCCAGCAGTTACTCGCCAAGGACTGAAGCTTTCTTT.

This chain joins TRBV19 and TRBJ1-2, with a weak D call TRBD1 (6 bases). The germline CDR1 and CDR2 sequences are LNHDA and SQIVND (reference sequence). The V end lost 3 bases, the J end lost 4 bases, and 12 bases lay between the germline ends. The CDR3 covers 14 residues. In nucleotides, the CDR3 is TGTGCCAGTAGTATTTTGTCAGGGGTCTATGGCTACACCTTC. Encoded protein: CASSILSGVYGYTF.

The chain is built from TRBV5-1 and TRBJ2-1; 10 bases line up with TRBD1. Germline assignment: CDR1 SGHRS and CDR2 YFSETQ. Unmatched junction bases numbered 7, after V lost 1 base and J lost 9 bases. The CDR3 totals 15 residues. CDR3: CASSLIPGQGTEQFF. DNA of the CDR3: TGCGCCAGCAGCTTGATTCCGGGACAGGGGACTGAGCAGTTCTTC.

This rearrangement joins TRBV9 to TRBJ1-2, with 11 bases lining up with TRBD1. V lost 4 bases to trimming and J lost 8 bases; unmatched junction nucleotides: 13. Germline V gene lookup returns CDR1 SGDLS and CDR2 YYNGEE. The CDR3 is 16 amino acids. Here the CDR3 reads CASSPSGQGALLGYTF. The CDR3 bases are TGTGCCAGCAGCCCGAGCGGACAGGGGGCACTATTAGGCTACACCTTC.

CDR3 nucleotides: TGCGCCAGCAGCTTACAGGAGAGTCACACCATATATTTT. Encoded protein: CASSLQESHTIYF. This rearrangement joins TRBV5-1 to TRBJ1-3; perhaps TRBD1 as D (5 bases). Per the germline V gene, CDR1 is SGHRS and CDR2 is YFSETQ. V dropped 2 bases and J dropped 8 bases, with 11 bases sitting between them. The CDR3 has 13 residues. Combining the CDR3 with reference TRBV5-1 and TRBJ1-3 gives the whole variable domain KAGVTQTPRYLIKTRGQQVTLSCSPISGHRSVSWYQQTPGQGLQFLFEYFSETQRNKGNFPGRFSGRQFSNSRSEMNVSTLELGDSALYLCASSLQESHTIYFGEGSWLTVV.

This sequence joins TRBV10-3 and TRBJ1-2; maybe TRBD1 (5 bases). The V and J ends lost 11 bases and 3 bases respectively, with 19 bases between them. Germline CDR1 is ENHRY and CDR2 is SYGVKD. The CDR3 length is 14 residues. Written as DNA, the CDR3 is TGTGCCGCTGGGGGATTATTGTCCCACTATGGCTACACCTTC. It is translated as CAAGGLLSHYGYTF.

The chain carries TRBV7-8 and TRBJ2-2; D may match TRBD1 or TRBD2 (6 bases each). The ends were cut back, 1 base at V and 5 bases at J, with 14 bases in the middle. The CDR3 totals 16 residues. CDR1 is SGHVS, CDR2 FQNEAQ, per germline. For the CDR3, the DNA is TGTGCCAGCAGCTTAGATGGGGGGCGCATGACCGGGGAGCTGTTTTTT. This encodes CASSLDGGRMTGELFF.

The gene calls are TRBV28 and TRBJ2-4; no clear D gene. Trimming cost V 7 bases and J 7 bases, with 11 bases left between them. The CDR3 covers 12 residues. Germline lookup yields CDR1 MDHEN and CDR2 SYDVKM. CDR3 loop: CASKIAGNIQYF. The CDR3 DNA reads as TGTGCCAGCAAAATAGCTGGTAACATTCAGTACTTC. Variable domain in full (rest from reference TRBV28 and TRBJ2-4): DVKVTQSSRYLVKRTGEKVFLECVQDMDHENMFWYRQDPGLGLRLIYFSYDVKMKEKGDIPEGYSVSREKKERFSLILESASTNQTSMYLCASKIAGNIQYFGAGTRLSVL.

The rearrangement links TRBV4-3 to TRBJ2-3; 10 positions agree with TRBD2. This CDR3 has 16 amino acids. CDR1 and CDR2 from the germline V gene are LGHNA and YSLEER. J gave up 6 bases and V 4 bases, and 10 bases lay outside the gene matches. CDR3 DNA sequence: TGCGCCAGCAGCCCCTTCAGAGCGGGGGGGCAGGATACGCAGTATTTT. Its protein product is CASSPFRAGGQDTQYF.

The chain employs TRBV5-5 and TRBJ1-2; D ambiguous. V lost 5 bases and J lost 2, with 10 bases in between. Per germline, CDR1 SGHKS and CDR2 YYEKEE (reference sequence). This CDR3 region has 13 residues. For the CDR3, the DNA is TGTGCCAGCAGGCCCCGAGGGAACTATGGCTACACCTTC. Its translation: CASRPRGNYGYTF.

This chain connects TRBV19 to TRBJ1-4; TRBD1 is a possible D gene (5 bases). The V end lost 7 bases, the J end lost 7 bases, and 19 bases lay between the germline ends. The CDR3 runs to 15 residues. Germline V gives CDR1 LNHDA, CDR2 SQIVND (reference sequence). This chain's CDR3 is CASTSRGSESEKLFF. As DNA, the CDR3 is TGTGCCAGTACCTCCCGGGGGTCGGAGAGTGAAAAACTGTTTTTT.

The rearrangement links TRBV6-1 to TRBJ1-2; the D is unclear. Between the trimmed V and J ends, which lost 0 bases and 8 bases, there was a span of 10 bases. This CDR3 contains 13 residues. CDR1 is MNHNS, CDR2 SASEGT, per germline. Here the CDR3 DNA reads TGTGCCAGCAGTGAAGCAAGGGTAGAAGGCTACACCTTC. This gives the protein CASSEARVEGYTF.

The chain combines TRBV16 with TRBJ2-1; 7 nucleotides match TRBD2. Germline CDR1 KGHSY, CDR2 FQNENV. This CDR3 has 16 residues. The J segment lost 7 bases and the V segment lost 1 base, leaving 10 bases of the junction unmatched. CDR3 DNA sequence: TGTGCCAGCAGCCAATTAGACTCGGGGGGTAGGAATGAGCAGTTCTTC. It translates to CASSQLDSGGRNEQFF. Filled out from reference TRBV16 and TRBJ2-1, the complete variable domain reads GEEVAQTPKHLVRGEGQKAKLYCAPIKGHSYVFWYQQVLKNEFKFLISFQNENVFDETGMPKERFSAKCLPNSPCSLEIQATKLEDSAVYFCASSQLDSGGRNEQFFGPGTRLTVL.

This chain uses TRBV28 with TRBJ1-2; D is unclear. Germline values: CDR1 MDHEN, CDR2 SYDVKM. There are 13 residues in the CDR3. V was trimmed by 1 base and J by 5 bases, leaving 8 bases between them. The CDR3 DNA sequence: TGTGCCAGCAGTTTATCCATCCTTTATGGCTACACCTTC. It specifies CASSLSILYGYTF.

The chain couples TRBV3-1 (or the pseudogene TRBV3-2) to TRBJ1-6; possible D gene TRBD1, 5 bases. Germline CDR1 reads LGHDT; CDR2 reads YNNKEL (reference sequence). CDR3 length: 15 residues. The V end was cut by 4 bases, the J end by 8 bases, with 15 bases between. CDR3 DNA sequence: TGTGCCAGCAGCCTAGGCCGGGGGGTTGATTCACCCCTCCACTTT. This codes for CASSLGRGVDSPLHF.

This CDR3 is CASSPGTGGRGNYGYTF. CDR3 in DNA: TGTGCCAGCTCACCAGGGACAGGGGGCCGGGGCAACTATGGCTACACCTTC. The J gene is TRBJ1-2, the V gene TRBV18; 12 bases agree with TRBD1. After removal of 2 bases from V and 2 bases from J, the junction contained 6 bases not matched to a gene. The CDR3 is 17 amino acids. Germline assignment: CDR1 KGHSH and CDR2 LQKENI.

The chain couples TRBV7-2 to TRBJ1-6, with D hard to call. CDR1 is SGHTA and CDR2 is FQGNSA in the germline V gene. Trimming took 5 bases from V and 0 from J, leaving 8 bases between them. The CDR3 runs to 15 residues. In DNA form, the CDR3 reads TGTGCCAGCAGCCAACTAAGCTCCTATAATTCACCCCTCCACTTT. Residues: CASSQLSSYNSPLHF.

V is TRBV5-1 and J is TRBJ2-3; 11 positions match TRBD2. CDR1 and CDR2 from the germline V gene are SGHRS and YFSETQ. With 4 bases clipped from V and 2 bases from J, the junction kept 9 bases outside the gene matches. The CDR3 is made up of 17 amino acids. In nucleotides, the CDR3 is TGCGCCAGCAGCCCCGGGACTAGCGGAGACCTCACAGATACGCAGTATTTT. Its protein product is CASSPGTSGDLTDTQYF.

The chain employs TRBV15 and TRBJ2-3, with 10 bases that match TRBD2. The ends lost 3 bases at V and 6 bases at J; junction bases unmatched: 6. The germline gives CDR1 LNHNV, CDR2 YYDKDF (reference sequence). The length of the CDR3 is 15 residues. CDR3 nucleotides: TGTGCCACCAGCAGCGCAGCGGGGGGGAGGGATACGCAGTATTTT. Protein: CATSSAAGGRDTQYF.

V and J are TRBV5-1 and TRBJ1-6, with D possibly TRBD1 on 5 matching bases. Germline lookup yields CDR1 SGHRS and CDR2 YFSETQ. There are 16 residues in the CDR3. Trimming pared 0 bases from V and 7 bases from J, leaving 14 bases between. The DNA of the CDR3 is TGCGCCAGCAGCTTGGATCAGGGAGGTTCCAATTCACCCCTCCACTTT. Translating gives CASSLDQGGSNSPLHF.

The rearrangement uses TRBV19 and TRBJ1-1; maybe TRBD1 (5 bases). The V gene lost 3 bases and the J gene lost 6 bases, with 11 bases spanning the gap. Germline V gene data show CDR1 as LNHDA and CDR2 as SQIVND (reference sequence). CDR3 length: 13 residues. The CDR3 region has the DNA TGTGCCAGTAGTATCCAAGGGGCAGCTGAAGCTTTCTTT. Translation gives CASSIQGAAEAFF. Drawing the rest from reference TRBV19 and TRBJ1-1, the complete variable domain is DGGITQSPKYLFRKEGQNVTLSCEQNLNHDAMYWYRQDPGQGLRLIYYSQIVNDFQKGDIAEGYSVSREKKESFPLTVTSAQKNPTAFYLCASSIQGAAEAFFGQGTRLTVV.

The V gene is TRBV6-5, the J gene TRBJ2-7; a weak D match, TRBD1 (7 bases). The V and J ends lost 4 bases and 0 bases respectively, with 13 bases between them. The germline V gene has CDR1 MNHEY and CDR2 SVGAGI. This CDR3 comprises 15 residues. The CDR3 loop is CASSLQGGHSYEQYF. In DNA, the CDR3 is TGTGCCAGCAGTTTGCAGGGGGGACACTCCTACGAGCAGTACTTC.

The chain joins TRBV6-6 to TRBJ1-5; 9 nucleotides line up with TRBD1. The CDR3 extends over 15 amino acids. V gave up 5 bases and J gave up 2 bases; unmatched junction bases: 4. Germline V gene lookup returns CDR1 MNHNY and CDR2 SVGAGI (reference sequence). The CDR3 nucleotides read TGTGCCAGCAGTCCTCGGGACAGGGGCAATCAGCCCCAGCATTTT. Its protein product is CASSPRDRGNQPQHF.

The chain is built from TRBV11-2 and TRBJ2-7, with 7 bases fitting TRBD1. Looked up from germline, CDR1 is SGHAT and CDR2 is FQNNGV. V dropped 6 bases and J dropped 0; count of bases not matched to a gene: 5. There are 14 residues in the CDR3. The CDR3 DNA follows: TGTGCCAGCAGTCAGGACAGGCTCTCCTACGAGCAGTACTTC. It encodes CASSQDRLSYEQYF.